These 29 T cell receptor beta chains originate from one sample sequenced in a study of blood T cell repertoires in COVID-19. Assay used: immunoSEQ multiplex PCR; TCRdb lists only in-frame clones, some missing. The sample includes approximately 150,000 clones, 84% of them seen just once. What was sequenced was peripheral blood. The receptors originated from a woman at least 80 years old with acute or convalescent COVID-19.

This chain links TRBV7-9 with TRBJ1-5; possibly TRBD1 for D (5 bases). This CDR3 has 13 residues. Per germline, CDR1 SEHNR and CDR2 FQNEAQ (reference sequence). Trimming took off 5 bases at V and 7 bases at J, with 12 bases between the two ends. The CDR3: CASSRDWGQPQHF. The CDR3 bases are TGTGCCAGCAGCCGGGACTGGGGACAGCCCCAGCATTTT.

The chain combines TRBV3-1 (or the pseudogene TRBV3-2) with TRBJ2-3, with 12 bases identical to TRBD2. Germline V gene sequence: CDR1 LGHDT, CDR2 YNNKEL (reference sequence). The trim removed 2 bases at V and 4 bases at J, leaving 7 bases unmatched. This CDR3 spans 17 amino acids. This chain's CDR3 is CASSQLKTSGSPDTQYF. In DNA form, the CDR3 reads TGTGCCAGCAGCCAACTAAAGACTAGCGGGAGTCCAGATACGCAGTATTTT.

The sample holds one count of this clone. The V call is TRBV29-1, the J call TRBJ1-2; tentative D call: TRBD1 (5 bases). From germline, CDR1 is SQVTM and CDR2 ANQGSEA. Trimming removed 7 bases at V and 6 bases at J, with 15 bases between. This CDR3 is 12 amino acids long. CDR3 nucleotides: TGCAGCGCCCTGGGGCAGCATGATGGCTACACCTTC. Translation gives CSALGQHDGYTF.

This clone turned up a few times. The V and J genes are TRBV9 and TRBJ2-7, with D tentatively TRBD2 (6 bases). V lost 4 bases and J lost 1, with 12 bases in between. The CDR3 consists of 14 residues. Per germline, CDR1 SGDLS and CDR2 YYNGEE. CDR3 residues: CASSPSGVSYEQYF. The CDR3 DNA sequence: TGTGCCAGCAGCCCCTCGGGAGTTTCCTACGAGCAGTACTTC.

This chain links TRBV7-6 with TRBJ2-1, with D hard to call. The CDR3 extends over 16 amino acids. From germline, CDR1 is SGHVS and CDR2 FNYEAQ. Trimming shortened V by 1 base and J by 2 bases, and 12 bases separated the two germline ends. DNA of the CDR3: TGTGCCAGCAGCTTAGTGGGCTCCAGCACCTACAATGAGCAGTTCTTC. This encodes CASSLVGSSTYNEQFF.

This clone was detected once. J is TRBJ1-1 and V is TRBV29-1, with 9 bases that match TRBD1. The germline V gene has CDR1 SQVTM and CDR2 ANQGSEA. CDR3 length: 13 residues. V trimming: 5 bases; J trimming: 7 bases; junction bases outside the gene matches: 8. CDR3 protein: CSVIGTGSIEAFF. The DNA for the CDR3 is TGCAGCGTTATCGGGACAGGGTCTATTGAAGCTTTCTTT.

V usage is TRBV30 and J usage is TRBJ1-5; no clear D. Germline CDR1 and CDR2: GTSNPN and SVGIG (reference sequence). The CDR3 totals 13 residues. V was cut by 1 base and J by 4 bases, with 8 bases left in between. This CDR3 is CAWSGTFNQPQHF. DNA of the CDR3: TGTGCCTGGAGTGGCACTTTTAATCAGCCCCAGCATTTT.

The V gene is TRBV7-2, the J gene TRBJ1-3, with 7 bases identical to TRBD1. Trimming at V came to 5 bases and at J to 1 base, leaving 8 bases not matched to a gene. Germline CDR1 SGHTA, CDR2 FQGNSA. The CDR3 consists of 16 residues. The CDR3 nucleotides read TGTGCCAGCAGCCCCTCGGGACAGCTATCTGGAAACACCATATATTTT. Amino acid sequence: CASSPSGQLSGNTIYF.

The chain carries TRBV6-2 or TRBV6-3 and TRBJ2-7, with D uncertain. The CDR3 totals 16 residues. V shed 5 bases and J shed 3 bases, with 20 bases lying between them. Germline lookup yields CDR1 MNHEY and CDR2 SVGEGT. CDR3 in DNA: TGTGCCAGCAGTGCACCCACTCGTCCGATTTTCTACGAGCAGTACTTC. Translating it yields CASSAPTRPIFYEQYF.

This clone has a single count. The gene calls are TRBV11-2 and TRBJ1-1; 10 bases align to TRBD1. Germline-derived CDR1 and CDR2 are SGHAT and FQNNGV. V lost 3 bases and J lost 4; bases outside the gene matches: 2. This CDR3 is built from 14 residues. CDR3 in amino acids: CASSFRTGGTEAFF. CDR3 DNA sequence: TGTGCCAGCAGCTTCAGGACAGGGGGCACTGAAGCTTTCTTT. Complete variable domain (other parts from reference TRBV11-2 and TRBJ1-1): EAGVAQSPRYKIIEKRQSVAFWCNPISGHATLYWYQQILGQGPKLLIQFQNNGVVDDSQLPKDRFSAERLKGVDSTLKIQPAKLEDSAVYLCASSFRTGGTEAFFGQGTRLTVV.

The chain carries TRBV27 and TRBJ1-4, with TRBD1 identical over 7 bases. Germline loops: CDR1 MNHEY, CDR2 SMNVEV (reference sequence). The CDR3 runs to 16 residues. V trimming: 6 bases; J trimming: 0 bases; junction bases outside the gene matches: 7. The CDR3 spells CASRQGGFATNEKLFF. CDR3 in DNA: TGTGCCAGCAGGCAGGGGGGTTTTGCAACTAATGAAAAACTGTTTTTT.

J is TRBJ2-1 and V is TRBV7-7; D gene ambiguous. CDR1 SSHAT and CDR2 FNYEAQ come from the germline V gene (reference sequence). The V end lost 2 bases, the J end lost 10 bases, and 12 bases lay between the germline ends. The CDR3 covers 13 residues. CDR3 protein: CASSLQPEREQFF. In DNA, the CDR3 is TGTGCCAGCAGCTTACAGCCAGAGAGGGAGCAGTTCTTC.

This chain connects TRBV6-1 to TRBJ2-1; 8 bases agree with TRBD2. Germline V gives CDR1 MNHNS, CDR2 SASEGT. The V segment lost 6 bases and the J segment 5 bases; nucleotides outside the gene matches: 9. The CDR3 is 15 amino acids. The CDR3 DNA follows: TGTGCCAGCAGGAAACCGGGACTAGAAAACAATGAGCAGTTCTTC. Its protein product is CASRKPGLENNEQFF.

The chain carries TRBV7-8 and TRBJ1-5; D remains ambiguous. The CDR3 has 14 residues. Germline V lookup: CDR1 SGHVS, CDR2 FQNEAQ. With 1 base removed from V and 8 bases from J, the gap between germline ends came to 12 bases. In nucleotides, the CDR3 is TGTGCCAGCAGCTTAGGTCCCCTAGCGGAGCCCCAGCATTTT. Translation: CASSLGPLAEPQHF.

The genes are TRBV9 and TRBJ2-1, with TRBD2 matching over 11 bases. CDR1 is SGDLS, CDR2 YYNGEE, per germline. CDR3 length equals 16 residues. Germline trimming cut 0 bases from V and 4 bases from J; bases unmatched to any gene: 3. This CDR3 is CASSVVASGGYNEQFF. The CDR3 DNA reads as TGTGCCAGCAGCGTAGTGGCTAGCGGGGGGTACAATGAGCAGTTCTTC.

This clone was picked up one time. V and J are TRBV6-4 and TRBJ1-3; D possibly corresponds to TRBD1 (6 bases). The CDR3 is 16 amino acids. Trimming pared 6 bases from V and 4 bases from J, leaving 19 bases between. Germline CDR1 and CDR2: MRHNA and SNTAGT. The DNA for the CDR3 is TGTGCCAGCAGGGACCCACAGGGTCCTTTAGGAAACACCATATATTTT. It encodes CASRDPQGPLGNTIYF.

The chain recombines TRBV7-2 with TRBJ2-1, with TRBD1 matching over 11 bases. The V gene's germline CDR1 is SGHTA and CDR2 FQGNSA. The trim removed 5 bases at V and 4 bases at J, leaving 7 bases unmatched. CDR3 length: 16 amino acids. For the CDR3, the DNA is TGTGCCAGCAGCCCGGTCGGGACAGGGGGGTACAATGAGCAGTTCTTC. Translating it yields CASSPVGTGGYNEQFF.

This sequence joins TRBV27 and TRBJ2-7, with TRBD2 identical over 8 bases. With V trimmed by 2 bases and J by 5 bases, 5 bases remained unmatched. CDR1 and CDR2 from the germline V gene are MNHEY and SMNVEV (reference sequence). There are 14 residues in the CDR3. CDR3 region: CASSLISGTHEQYF. In nucleotides, the CDR3 is TGTGCCAGCAGTTTAATTAGCGGGACCCACGAGCAGTACTTC.

This clone was seen once. The J gene is TRBJ2-2, the V gene TRBV6-2 or TRBV6-3; D remains ambiguous. Trimming took off 4 bases at V and 2 bases at J, with 17 bases between the two ends. From germline, CDR1 is MNHEY and CDR2 SVGEGT. There are 17 residues in the CDR3. CDR3 protein: CASSSHPPVTNTGELFF. CDR3 DNA: TGTGCCAGCAGTTCGCATCCCCCAGTAACCAACACCGGGGAGCTGTTTTTT.

The rearrangement links TRBV5-1 to TRBJ1-5, with D tentatively TRBD1 (6 bases). In germline, CDR1 is SGHRS, CDR2 YFSETQ. The CDR3 covers 15 residues. V shed 0 bases and J shed 4 bases, with 11 bases lying between them. The CDR3 loop reads CASSLDTTGNQPQHF. The CDR3 nucleotides read TGCGCCAGCAGCTTGGACACGACAGGTAATCAGCCCCAGCATTTT.

V and J are TRBV18 and TRBJ1-6; TRBD1 might be the D (5 bases). Germline V gene sequence: CDR1 KGHSH, CDR2 LQKENI. CDR3 size: 14 residues. V was cut by 4 bases and J by 3 bases, with 7 bases left in between. CDR3 protein: CASSRQLYNSPLHF. The DNA of the CDR3 is TGTGCCAGCTCACGACAGCTCTATAATTCACCCCTCCACTTT. Looking up the rest from reference TRBV18 and TRBJ1-6 gives the full variable domain: NAGVMQNPRHLVRRRGQEARLRCSPMKGHSHVYWYRQLPEEGLKFMVYLQKENIIDESGMPKERFSAEFPKEGPSILRIQQVVRGDSAAYFCASSRQLYNSPLHFGNGTRLTVT.

The chain couples TRBV10-1 to TRBJ1-6; tentatively, D is TRBD1 (6 bases). Germline V gene data show CDR1 as WNHNN and CDR2 as SYGVQD (reference sequence). The CDR3 sequence is 17 residues long. V was shortened by 7 bases and J by 0 bases, with 16 bases between the two germline ends. The chain's CDR3 is CASTLTGVSSYNSPLHF. For the CDR3, the DNA is TGCGCCAGCACTTTGACAGGAGTTAGCTCCTATAATTCACCCCTCCACTTT.

The rearrangement joins TRBV14 to TRBJ2-2, with 11 bases fitting TRBD1. The length of the CDR3 is 17 residues. With 2 bases clipped from V and 6 bases from J, the junction kept 8 bases outside the gene matches. Germline CDR1 SGHDN, CDR2 FVKESK. The CDR3 DNA is TGTGCCAGCAGCCAAACCTGGACAGGGGGCCATCCCGGGGAGCTGTTTTTT. Protein: CASSQTWTGGHPGELFF.

As to this clone: The same CDR3 also results from other DNA sequences found in this sample. The chain joins TRBV19 to TRBJ2-1, with TRBD2 identical over 7 bases. CDR1 and CDR2 (germline): LNHDA, SQIVND (reference sequence). V was clipped by 1 base and J by 7 bases; unmatched bases: 19. The CDR3 consists of 19 residues. CDR3 coding DNA: TGTGCCAGTAGTATAGCGGGGGATCGCTGGGGGAGGGAGTCGAATGAGCAGTTCTTC. Amino acid sequence: CASSIAGDRWGRESNEQFF. The whole variable domain, filled in from reference TRBV19 and TRBJ2-1, reads DGGITQSPKYLFRKEGQNVTLSCEQNLNHDAMYWYRQDPGQGLRLIYYSQIVNDFQKGDIAEGYSVSREKKESFPLTVTSAQKNPTAFYLCASSIAGDRWGRESNEQFFGPGTRLTVL.

V and J are TRBV6-2 or TRBV6-3 and TRBJ2-2; no definite D call. V lost 3 bases to trimming and J lost 3 bases, with 8 bases between them. In germline, CDR1 is MNHEY, CDR2 SVGEGT. This CDR3 is 14 amino acids long. This CDR3 reads CASSYFRDTGELFF. The CDR3 nucleotides read TGTGCCAGCAGTTATTTTCGGGACACCGGGGAGCTGTTTTTT.

This clone came up once. The genes are TRBV2 and TRBJ2-7; 8 bases fit TRBD1. Germline CDR1 and CDR2: SNHLY and FYNNEI. J gave up 3 bases and V 5 bases, and 3 bases lay outside the gene matches. This CDR3 is 13 amino acids long. The CDR3 loop is CASSKDRDYEQYF. In DNA, the CDR3 is TGTGCCAGCAGTAAGGACAGGGACTACGAGCAGTACTTC.

The chain employs TRBV7-9 and TRBJ2-2; 9 bases align to TRBD2. CDR1 SEHNR and CDR2 FQNEAQ come from the germline V gene (reference sequence). V shed 6 bases and J 3 bases; nucleotides not matched to a gene: 8. The CDR3 is made up of 16 amino acids. The DNA of the CDR3 is TGTGCCAGCAGAGAAGGCGGGGGGGCGGACACCGGGGAGCTGTTTTTT. It codes for CASREGGGADTGELFF.

The table lists this clone with many counts. The V and J genes are TRBV6-5 and TRBJ2-4, with TRBD1 matching over 9 bases. Germline V CDR1 and CDR2: MNHEY, SVGAGI. The trim removed 4 bases at V and 4 bases at J, leaving 5 bases unmatched. The CDR3 has 15 amino acids. The CDR3 reads CASSSPGQGKNIQYF. Written as DNA, the CDR3 is TGTGCCAGCAGTTCGCCGGGACAGGGTAAAAACATTCAGTACTTC.

The chain couples TRBV9 to TRBJ1-6; D unresolved. The V end lost 0 bases, the J end lost 9 bases, and 13 bases lay between the germline ends. Germline CDR1 and CDR2: SGDLS and YYNGEE. This CDR3 comprises 15 residues. As DNA, the CDR3 is TGTGCCAGCAGCGTAGAATCCCGGTCAGGTTCACCCCTCCACTTT. It encodes CASSVESRSGSPLHF.